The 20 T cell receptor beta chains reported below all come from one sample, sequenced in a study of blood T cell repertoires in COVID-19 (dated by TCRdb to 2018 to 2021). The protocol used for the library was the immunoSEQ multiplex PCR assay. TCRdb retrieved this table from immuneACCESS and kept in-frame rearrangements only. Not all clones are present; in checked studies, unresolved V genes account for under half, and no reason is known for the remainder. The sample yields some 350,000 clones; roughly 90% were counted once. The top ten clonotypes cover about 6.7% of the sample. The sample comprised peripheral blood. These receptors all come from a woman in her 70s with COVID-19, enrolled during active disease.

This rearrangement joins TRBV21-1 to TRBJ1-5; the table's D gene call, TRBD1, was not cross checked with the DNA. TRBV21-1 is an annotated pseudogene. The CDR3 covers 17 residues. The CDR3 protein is CASSPQVDRASNQPQHF. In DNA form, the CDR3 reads TGTGCCAGCAGCCCACAGGTGGACAGGGCGAGCAATCAGCCCCAGCATTTT.

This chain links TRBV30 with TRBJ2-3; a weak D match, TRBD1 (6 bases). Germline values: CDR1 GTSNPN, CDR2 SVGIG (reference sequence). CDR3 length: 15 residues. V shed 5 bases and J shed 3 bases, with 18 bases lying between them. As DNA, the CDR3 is TGTGCCTGGTCTGCCGGGACATTAGTAACAGATACGCAGTATTTT. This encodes CAWSAGTLVTDTQYF.

The CDR3 sequence: CASSPGTGKYQPQHF. CDR3 coding DNA: TGTGCCAGCAGCCCGGGGACAGGGAAATATCAGCCCCAGCATTTT. The rearrangement links TRBV3-1 (or the pseudogene TRBV3-2) to TRBJ1-5, with 9 bases fitting TRBD1. There are 15 residues in the CDR3. V was pared by 4 bases and J by 5 bases, with 6 bases of the junction left unmatched. Germline assignment: CDR1 LGHDT and CDR2 YNNKEL (reference sequence).

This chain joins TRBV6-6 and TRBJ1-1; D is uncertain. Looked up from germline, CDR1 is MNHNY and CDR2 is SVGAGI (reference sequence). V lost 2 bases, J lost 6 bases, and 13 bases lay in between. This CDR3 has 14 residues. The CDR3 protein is CASSYNSRGAEAFF. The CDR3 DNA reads TGTGCCAGCAGTTACAACAGCCGGGGAGCTGAAGCTTTCTTT.

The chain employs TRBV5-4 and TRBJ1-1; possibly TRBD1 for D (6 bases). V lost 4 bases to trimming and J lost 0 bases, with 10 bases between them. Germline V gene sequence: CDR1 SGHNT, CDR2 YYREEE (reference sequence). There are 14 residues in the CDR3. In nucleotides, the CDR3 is TGTGCCAGCAGCCCCTGGACAGTGAACACTGAAGCTTTCTTT. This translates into CASSPWTVNTEAFF.

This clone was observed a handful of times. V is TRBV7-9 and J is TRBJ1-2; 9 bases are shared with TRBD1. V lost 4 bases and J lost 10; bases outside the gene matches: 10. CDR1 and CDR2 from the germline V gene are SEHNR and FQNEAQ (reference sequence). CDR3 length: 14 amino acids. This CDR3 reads CASSWGQGQDSYTF. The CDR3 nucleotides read TGTGCCAGCAGCTGGGGACAGGGACAGGATTCCTACACCTTC.

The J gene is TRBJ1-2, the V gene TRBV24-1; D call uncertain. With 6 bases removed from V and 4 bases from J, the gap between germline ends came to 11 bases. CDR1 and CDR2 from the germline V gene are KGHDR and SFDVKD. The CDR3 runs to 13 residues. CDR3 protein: CATSPQEGYGYTF. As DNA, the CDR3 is TGTGCCACCAGTCCTCAGGAGGGCTATGGCTACACCTTC.

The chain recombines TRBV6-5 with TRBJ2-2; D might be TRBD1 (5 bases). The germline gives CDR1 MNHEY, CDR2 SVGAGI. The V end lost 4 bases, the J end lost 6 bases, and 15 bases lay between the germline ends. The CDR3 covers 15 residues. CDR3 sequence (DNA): TGTGCCAGCAGTTGGGGTCGGCAGGGTGCCGGGGAGCTGTTTTTT. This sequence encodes CASSWGRQGAGELFF.

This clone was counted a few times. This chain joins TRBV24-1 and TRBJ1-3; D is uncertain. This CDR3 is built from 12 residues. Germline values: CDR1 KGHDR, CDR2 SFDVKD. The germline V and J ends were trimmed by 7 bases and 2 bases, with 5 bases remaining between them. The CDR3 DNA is TGTGCCACCAGCGGGACTGGAAACACCATATATTTT. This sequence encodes CATSGTGNTIYF.

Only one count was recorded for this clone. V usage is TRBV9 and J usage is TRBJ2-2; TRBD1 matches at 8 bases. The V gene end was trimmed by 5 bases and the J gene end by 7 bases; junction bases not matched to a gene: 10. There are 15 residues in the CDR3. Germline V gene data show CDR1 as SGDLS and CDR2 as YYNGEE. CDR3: CASRESGTGGGELFF. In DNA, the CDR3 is TGTGCCAGCAGAGAGTCCGGGACAGGAGGCGGGGAGCTGTTTTTT.

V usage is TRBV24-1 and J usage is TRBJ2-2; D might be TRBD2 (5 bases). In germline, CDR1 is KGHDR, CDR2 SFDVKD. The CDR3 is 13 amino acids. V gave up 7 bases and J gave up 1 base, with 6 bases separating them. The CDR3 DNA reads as TGTGCCACCAGGGACTTGAACACCGGGGAGCTGTTTTTT. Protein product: CATRDLNTGELFF.

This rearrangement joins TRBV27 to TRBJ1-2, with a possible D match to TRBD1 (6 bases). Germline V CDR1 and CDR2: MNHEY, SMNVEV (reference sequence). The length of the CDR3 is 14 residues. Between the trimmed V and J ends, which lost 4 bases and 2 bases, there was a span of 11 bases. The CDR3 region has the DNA TGTGCCAGCAGTTACAGGGAATTGAACTATGGCTACACCTTC. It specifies CASSYRELNYGYTF.

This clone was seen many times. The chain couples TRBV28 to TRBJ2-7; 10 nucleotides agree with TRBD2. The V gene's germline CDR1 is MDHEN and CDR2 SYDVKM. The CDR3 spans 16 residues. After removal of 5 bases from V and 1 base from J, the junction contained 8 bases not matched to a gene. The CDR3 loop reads CASSGPPSGGSYEQYF. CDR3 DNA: TGTGCCAGCAGTGGCCCCCCTAGCGGGGGTTCCTACGAGCAGTACTTC.

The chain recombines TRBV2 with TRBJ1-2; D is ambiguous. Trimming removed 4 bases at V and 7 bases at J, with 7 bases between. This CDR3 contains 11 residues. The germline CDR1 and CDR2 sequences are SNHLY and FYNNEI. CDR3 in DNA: TGTGCCAGCAGTGGCGCGTTTGGCTACACCTTC. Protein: CASSGAFGYTF.

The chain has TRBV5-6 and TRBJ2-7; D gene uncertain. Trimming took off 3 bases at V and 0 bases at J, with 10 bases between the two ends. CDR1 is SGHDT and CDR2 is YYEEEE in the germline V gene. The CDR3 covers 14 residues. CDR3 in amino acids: CASSSYSFSYEQYF. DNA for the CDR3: TGTGCCAGCAGCTCCTACTCATTCTCCTACGAGCAGTACTTC.

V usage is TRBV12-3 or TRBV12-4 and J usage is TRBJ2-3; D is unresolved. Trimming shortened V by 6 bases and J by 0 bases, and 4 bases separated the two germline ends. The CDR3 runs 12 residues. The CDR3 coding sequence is TGTGCCAGCAGCGGGAGCACAGATACGCAGTATTTT. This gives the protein CASSGSTDTQYF.

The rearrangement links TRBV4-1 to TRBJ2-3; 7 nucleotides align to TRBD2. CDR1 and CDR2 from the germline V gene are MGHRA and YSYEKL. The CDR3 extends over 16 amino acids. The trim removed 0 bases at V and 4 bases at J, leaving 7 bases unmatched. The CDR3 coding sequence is TGCGCCAGCAGCCAAGATTGGGGGGGGAGCGCAGATACGCAGTATTTT. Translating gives CASSQDWGGSADTQYF.

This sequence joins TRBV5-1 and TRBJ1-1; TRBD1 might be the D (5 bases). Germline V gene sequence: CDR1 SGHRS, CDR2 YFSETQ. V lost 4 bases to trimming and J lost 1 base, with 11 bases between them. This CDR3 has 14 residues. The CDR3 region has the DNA TGCGCCAGCAGCACTTCCACAGGGAACACTGAAGCTTTCTTT. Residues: CASSTSTGNTEAFF.

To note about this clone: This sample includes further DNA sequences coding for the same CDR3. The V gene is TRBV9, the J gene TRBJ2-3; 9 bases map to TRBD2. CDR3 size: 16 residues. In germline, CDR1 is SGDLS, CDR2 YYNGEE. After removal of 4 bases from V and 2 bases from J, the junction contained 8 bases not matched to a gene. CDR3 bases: TGTGCCAGCAGCTTCCTGGCGGGGGGGGACACAGATACGCAGTATTTT. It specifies CASSFLAGGDTDTQYF.

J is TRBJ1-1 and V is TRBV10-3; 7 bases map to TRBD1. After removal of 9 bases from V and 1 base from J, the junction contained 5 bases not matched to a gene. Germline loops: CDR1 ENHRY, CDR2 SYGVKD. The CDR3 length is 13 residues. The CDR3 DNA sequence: TGTGCCATACGGACAGGAGCGAACACTGAAGCTTTCTTT. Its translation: CAIRTGANTEAFF.